This TCR beta chain was captured by sequencing in a study of beta chain features in type 1 diabetes. As for the study in general: There was similarity between patients and healthy donors in age, gender and cell yields. Findings of the study overall: These data did not resolve whether HLA type affects TCRB rearrangement.

The whole isolated RNA underwent reverse transcription, so sequencing captured expressed TCRB transcripts. Assay used: immunoSEQ multiplex PCR; TCRdb lists only in-frame clones, some missing. The sample contains around 250,000 clones, about 25% of which appear only once. Turning to this clone: Its target is unknown.

Germline values: CDR1 SQVTM, CDR2 ANQGSEA. The CDR3 is 14 residues long. Trimming pared 0 bases from V and 8 bases from J, leaving 14 bases between. There was one heparinised blood draw per donor, averaging about 110 mL. The sequence was obtained from a man aged 30 to 39 in good health. The sample consisted of central memory CD4+ T cells from blood. This chain uses TRBV29-1 with TRBJ2-1; D gene unclear. The DNA for the CDR3 is TGCAGCGTTGAAGATACGGTTCGGGTTCATGAGCAGTTCTTC. This encodes CSVEDTVRVHEQFF.